This T cell receptor (beta chain) was sequenced for a study of blood T cell repertoires in COVID-19. On the study more broadly: There were acute and convalescent COVID-19 samples, and they came from the United States, Italy and Spain. T cells, B-cell-depleted T cells, or PBMCs supplied cDNA or gDNA.

V was trimmed by 4 bases and J by 0 bases, leaving 12 bases between them. CDR1 is SQVTM, CDR2 ANQGSEA, per germline. This CDR3 has 14 residues. Original processing methods: Reference gene primer amplification in the assay estimated nucleated cell counts. Profiled with immunoSEQ multiplex PCR; TCRdb holds only in-frame clones, not every one. That table supplies the V and J calls and clone size; D and trimming were determined from the DNA. The sample shows 150,000 to 200,000 clones, approximately 84% of them seen only once. The clonotype was recovered from a human donor with acute or convalescent COVID-19. The donor label of this sample is uncertain. The sequenced material came from peripheral blood. The chain links TRBV29-1 to TRBJ1-1, with D possibly TRBD1 on 6 matching bases. CDR3 coding DNA: TGCAGCGTTGGTGGACAGATCATGAACACTGAAGCTTTCTTT. Protein sequence: CSVGGQIMNTEAFF.